This T cell receptor beta chain was profiled in a study of regulatory T cells in long-lasting Graves disease. Findings and caveats of the study: Persistent disease exhibited a predilection for TRBV28, TRBJ1-2 and TRBJ2-5.

Germline V gives CDR1 SGHNT, CDR2 YYREEE (reference sequence). This CDR3 has 13 amino acids. Trimming cost V 6 bases and J 4 bases, with 8 bases left between them. There are a few counts of this clonotype. Its cognate antigen is unknown. Arm-PCR of CDR3 regions with iRepertoire HTBI primers generated TCR beta libraries. TCRdb reprocessed the multiplex PCR reads with MiXCR, giving one entry per CDR3 protein. There are roughly 400,000 distinct CDR3 sequences in the sample; under 25% occur only once, and around 20% lies in the top ten. As for time point: persistent/refractory GD, antithyroid drugs over 5 years with positive TRAb. RNA from PBMCs was the source of the TCR library.

The TCR was taken from a female donor with Graves disease. The chain couples TRBV5-4 to TRBJ2-6; D ambiguous. The material sequenced was peripheral blood mononuclear cells (PBMCs), taken when the disease was refractory, from a patient treated with antithyroid drugs. The CDR3: CASISPGANVLTF. The CDR3 region has the DNA TGTGCCAGCATATCGCCCGGGGCCAACGTCCTGACTTTC.